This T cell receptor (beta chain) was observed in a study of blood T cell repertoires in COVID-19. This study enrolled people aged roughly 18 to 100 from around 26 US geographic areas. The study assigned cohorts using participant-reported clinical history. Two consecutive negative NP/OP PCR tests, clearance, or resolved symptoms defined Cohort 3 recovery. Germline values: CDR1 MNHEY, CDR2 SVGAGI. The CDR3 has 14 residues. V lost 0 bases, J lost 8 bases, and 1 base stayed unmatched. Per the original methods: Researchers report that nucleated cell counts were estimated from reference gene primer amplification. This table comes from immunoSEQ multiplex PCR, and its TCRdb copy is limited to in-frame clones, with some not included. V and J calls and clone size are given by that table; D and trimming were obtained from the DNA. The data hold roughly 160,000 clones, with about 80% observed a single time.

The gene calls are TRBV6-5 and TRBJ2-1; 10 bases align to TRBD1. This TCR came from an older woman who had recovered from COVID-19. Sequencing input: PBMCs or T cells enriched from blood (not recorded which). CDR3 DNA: TGTGCCAGCAGTTACTCTGGGACAGGGGATGAGCAGTTCTTC. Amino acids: CASSYSGTGDEQFF.